Shown below are 14 T cell receptor beta chains from a single sample sequenced in a study of CD8+ T cells in alopecia areata listed by TCRdb under 2018. Library prep was done by the immunoSEQ multiplex PCR assay. RNA was extracted from all samples and reverse transcribed into cDNA as template for TCR sequencing. Here the immuneACCESS table is served through TCRdb, limited to in-frame sequences with V and J called. Missing clones are a known gap in these copies; in checked studies unresolved V genes cover under half, and the rest lacks a known reason. This sample holds about 150,000 clones; 55% were observed only once. In total, the top ten clones hold over 4% of the sample. The sample comprised CD4+ T cells sorted from blood. The source of these receptors is a human donor in good health.

This clone was recorded a few times. The chain links TRBV18 to TRBJ2-2, with 8 bases aligning to TRBD1. Germline V lookup: CDR1 KGHSH, CDR2 LQKENI. The CDR3 extends over 15 amino acids. Germline trimming cut 0 bases from V and 5 bases from J; bases unmatched to any gene: 2. The CDR3 reads CASSPPRTGTGELFF. The CDR3 bases are TGTGCCAGCTCACCACCGAGGACAGGGACCGGGGAGCTGTTTTTT. The full variable domain, in which reference TRBV18 and TRBJ2-2 provide the parts outside the CDR3, is NAGVMQNPRHLVRRRGQEARLRCSPMKGHSHVYWYRQLPEEGLKFMVYLQKENIIDESGMPKERFSAEFPKEGPSILRIQQVVRGDSAAYFCASSPPRTGTGELFFGEGSRLTVL.

The chain couples TRBV29-1 to TRBJ1-5; D remains unclear. CDR3 size: 12 residues. Between the trimmed V and J ends, which lost 7 bases and 0 bases, there was a span of 7 bases. Germline V CDR1 and CDR2: SQVTM, ANQGSEA. Written as DNA, the CDR3 is TGCAGCGCTGCTAATAGCAATCAGCCCCAGCATTTT. Its translation: CSAANSNQPQHF.

The chain is built from TRBV11-2 and TRBJ2-3, with TRBD1 matching over 7 bases. Trimming at V came to 2 bases and at J to 3 bases, leaving 8 bases not matched to a gene. The germline gives CDR1 SGHAT, CDR2 FQNNGV. This CDR3 is built from 16 residues. The CDR3 loop reads CASSLRSGQMTDTQYF. The CDR3 DNA reads TGTGCCAGCAGCTTACGGTCGGGACAGATGACAGATACGCAGTATTTT.

Here the CDR3 DNA reads TGTGCCAGCAGCCCGCGGGGTAGCGGGAGGCCCTACGAGCAGTACTTC. This translates into CASSPRGSGRPYEQYF. This chain links TRBV4-2 with TRBJ2-5, with TRBD2 identical over 10 bases. The end of the DNA is better explained by TRBJ2-7, so the J call may be wrong. The germline V gene has CDR1 LGHNA and CDR2 YNFKEQ. The CDR3 loop spans 16 amino acids.

This sequence joins TRBV29-1 and TRBJ2-1; 9 nucleotides line up with TRBD1. Trimming removed 1 base from V and 2 bases from J; junction bases left unmatched: 3. Germline V CDR1 and CDR2: SQVTM, ANQGSEA. This CDR3 is 15 amino acids long. Here the CDR3 reads CSVEGGTGPYNEQFF. Here the CDR3 DNA reads TGCAGCGTTGAAGGCGGGACAGGGCCCTACAATGAGCAGTTCTTC.

The gene calls are TRBV6-5 and TRBJ2-7; D is perhaps TRBD1 or TRBD2 (5 bases each). Germline V CDR1 and CDR2: MNHEY, SVGAGI. V dropped 7 bases and J dropped 6 bases, with 13 bases sitting between them. The length of the CDR3 is 12 residues. In nucleotides, the CDR3 is TGTGCCAGCACCGCCTTGAGGGGCGAGCAGTACTTC. Amino acid sequence: CASTALRGEQYF.

V usage is TRBV7-9 and J usage is TRBJ2-3, with a possible D match to TRBD2 (6 bases). Germline V gene data show CDR1 as SEHNR and CDR2 as FQNEAQ (reference sequence). This CDR3 has 14 residues. The V end lost 5 bases, the J end lost 6 bases, and 15 bases lay between the germline ends. Written as DNA, the CDR3 is TGTGCCAGCAGCCCCCAGCGGGCGCGGGATACGCAGTATTTT. It is translated as CASSPQRARDTQYF.

This clone showed up just a few times. The rearrangement uses TRBV29-1 and TRBJ2-5; TRBD1 or TRBD2 may be the D gene (5 bases each). V dropped 6 bases and J dropped 1 base, with 12 bases sitting between them. The CDR3 runs 13 residues. From germline, CDR1 is SQVTM and CDR2 ANQGSEA. CDR3 coding DNA: TGCAGCGTCCGGGGCGACTTCCAAGAGACCCAGTACTTC. Translated: CSVRGDFQETQYF.

The gene calls are TRBV9 and TRBJ2-3, with D possibly TRBD2 on 5 matching bases. The V gene lost 0 bases and the J gene lost 3 bases, with 8 bases spanning the gap. The CDR3 totals 14 residues. In germline, CDR1 is SGDLS, CDR2 YYNGEE. The CDR3 protein is CASSVDPGTDTQYF. CDR3 DNA sequence: TGTGCCAGCAGCGTAGACCCGGGGACAGATACGCAGTATTTT. Full variable domain (remainder filled in from reference TRBV9 and TRBJ2-3): DSGVTQTPKHLITATGQRVTLRCSPRSGDLSVYWYQQSLDQGLQFLIQYYNGEERAKGNILERFSAQQFPDLHSELNLSSLELGDSALYFCASSVDPGTDTQYFGPGTRLTVL.

The chain is built from TRBV10-2 and TRBJ2-7; D is possibly TRBD1 or TRBD2 (5 bases each). The germline CDR1 and CDR2 sequences are WSHSY and SAAADI. Trimming removed 6 bases from V and 6 bases from J, with 18 bases in between. The length of the CDR3 is 14 residues. The CDR3, as DNA: TGCGCCAGCAGGGGAAATCGGGACCATGCCGAGCAGTACTTC. Translating gives CASRGNRDHAEQYF.

This clone was detected a few times. The rearrangement links TRBV29-1 to TRBJ2-3; maybe TRBD1 (5 bases). CDR1 SQVTM and CDR2 ANQGSEA come from the germline V gene. CDR3 length: 16 amino acids. The V and J ends lost 0 bases and 4 bases respectively, with 17 bases between them. The CDR3 DNA is TGCAGCGTTGAAGAGGTCTCAGGGTTTTGGGCAGATACGCAGTATTTT. As protein: CSVEEVSGFWADTQYF.

The V and J genes are TRBV6-5 and TRBJ2-2, with D perhaps matching TRBD1 or TRBD2 (5 bases each). CDR1 MNHEY and CDR2 SVGAGI come from the germline V gene. V dropped 6 bases and J dropped 1 base, with 12 bases sitting between them. There are 15 residues in the CDR3. CDR3 in amino acids: CASRPGRLNTGELFF. For the CDR3, the DNA is TGTGCCAGCAGGCCGGGGCGGCTGAACACCGGGGAGCTGTTTTTT.

V usage is TRBV27 and J usage is TRBJ2-7, with 12 bases identical to TRBD2. The CDR3 is 16 residues long. Germline V gene sequence: CDR1 MNHEY, CDR2 SMNVEV (reference sequence). With 4 bases clipped from V and 6 bases from J, the junction kept 10 bases outside the gene matches. CDR3 DNA: TGTGCCAGCAGTTCTCCGACTAGCGGGAGAGGGTTCGAGCAGTACTTC. It codes for CASSSPTSGRGFEQYF.

This chain links TRBV18 with TRBJ1-5; no definite D call. The CDR3 extends over 15 amino acids. CDR1 KGHSH and CDR2 LQKENI come from the germline V gene. V gave up 3 bases and J gave up 0 bases, with 9 bases separating them. CDR3 loop: CASSPMTASNQPQHF. CDR3 bases: TGTGCCAGCTCACCTATGACGGCTAGCAATCAGCCCCAGCATTTT.